Given below is one T cell receptor (beta chain) in context. Unmatched junction bases numbered 8, after V lost 3 bases and J lost 3 bases. The CDR3 is 16 amino acids. CDR1 SGHVS and CDR2 FNYEAQ come from the germline V gene. The data belong to a study of shared clonotypes between healthy human individuals. Clones were read by immunoSEQ multiplex PCR, and TCRdb kept only the in-frame ones, dropping some. The sample records about 2.4 million clones, roughly 93% being singletons. Sequenced sample: naive CD4+ T cells from PBMCs. Subset noted: CD45RA+ positively selected. This receptor was obtained from a young man in good health. Some clones in this sample may be carry-over from other donors' samples. V gene TRBV7-6 combines with J gene TRBJ2-3, with 8 bases aligning to TRBD2. CDR3 nucleotides: TGTGCCAGCAGCTTTTCCCCGGGAGGGGGGACAGATACGCAGTATTTT. Encoded protein: CASSFSPGGGTDTQYF.